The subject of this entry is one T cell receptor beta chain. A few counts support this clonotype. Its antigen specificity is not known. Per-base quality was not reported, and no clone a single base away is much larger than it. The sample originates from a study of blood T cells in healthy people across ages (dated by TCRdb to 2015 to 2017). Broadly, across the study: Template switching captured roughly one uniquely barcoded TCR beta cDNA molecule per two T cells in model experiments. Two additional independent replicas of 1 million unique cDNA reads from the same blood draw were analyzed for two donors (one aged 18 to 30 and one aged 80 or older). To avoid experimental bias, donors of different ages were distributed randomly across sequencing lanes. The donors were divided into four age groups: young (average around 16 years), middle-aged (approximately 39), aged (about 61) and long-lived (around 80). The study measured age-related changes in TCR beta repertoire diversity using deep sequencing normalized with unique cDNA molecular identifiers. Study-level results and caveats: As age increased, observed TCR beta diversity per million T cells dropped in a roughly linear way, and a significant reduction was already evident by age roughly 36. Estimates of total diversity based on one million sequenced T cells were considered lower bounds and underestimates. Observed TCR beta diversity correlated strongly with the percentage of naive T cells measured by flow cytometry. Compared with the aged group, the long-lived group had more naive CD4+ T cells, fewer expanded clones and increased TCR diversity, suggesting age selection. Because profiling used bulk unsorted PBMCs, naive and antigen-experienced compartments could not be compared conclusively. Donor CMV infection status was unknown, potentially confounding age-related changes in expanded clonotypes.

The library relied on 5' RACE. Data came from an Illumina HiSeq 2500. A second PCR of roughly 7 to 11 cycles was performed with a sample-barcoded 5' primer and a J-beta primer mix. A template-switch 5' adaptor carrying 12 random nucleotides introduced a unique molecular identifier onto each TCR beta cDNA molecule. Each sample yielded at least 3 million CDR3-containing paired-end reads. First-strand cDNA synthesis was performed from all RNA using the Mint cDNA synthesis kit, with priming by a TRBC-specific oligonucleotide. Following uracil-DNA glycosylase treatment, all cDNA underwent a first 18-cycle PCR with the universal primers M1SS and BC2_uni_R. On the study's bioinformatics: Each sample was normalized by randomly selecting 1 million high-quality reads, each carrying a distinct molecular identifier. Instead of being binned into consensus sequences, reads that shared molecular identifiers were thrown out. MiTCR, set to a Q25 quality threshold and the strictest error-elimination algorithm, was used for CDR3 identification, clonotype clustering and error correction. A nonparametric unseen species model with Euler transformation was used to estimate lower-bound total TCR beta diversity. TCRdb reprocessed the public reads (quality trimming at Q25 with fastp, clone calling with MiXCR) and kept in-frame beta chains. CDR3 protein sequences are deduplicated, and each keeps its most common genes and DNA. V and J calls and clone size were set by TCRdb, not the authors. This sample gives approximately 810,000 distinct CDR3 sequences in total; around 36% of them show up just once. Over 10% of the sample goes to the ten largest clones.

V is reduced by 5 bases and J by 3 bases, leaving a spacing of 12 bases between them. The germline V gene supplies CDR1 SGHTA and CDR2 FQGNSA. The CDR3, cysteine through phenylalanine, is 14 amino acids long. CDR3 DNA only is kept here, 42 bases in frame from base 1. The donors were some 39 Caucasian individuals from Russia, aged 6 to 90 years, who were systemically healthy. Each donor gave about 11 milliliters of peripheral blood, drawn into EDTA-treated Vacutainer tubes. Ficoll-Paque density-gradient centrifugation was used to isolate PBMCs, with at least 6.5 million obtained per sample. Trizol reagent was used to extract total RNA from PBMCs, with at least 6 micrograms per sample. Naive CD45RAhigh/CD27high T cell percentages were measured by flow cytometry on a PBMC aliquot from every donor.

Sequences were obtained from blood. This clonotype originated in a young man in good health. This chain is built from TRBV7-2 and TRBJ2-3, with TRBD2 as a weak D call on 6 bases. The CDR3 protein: CASSPWTTTDTQYF. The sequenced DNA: TGTGCCAGCAGCCCATGGACTACTACAGATACGCAGTATTTT.